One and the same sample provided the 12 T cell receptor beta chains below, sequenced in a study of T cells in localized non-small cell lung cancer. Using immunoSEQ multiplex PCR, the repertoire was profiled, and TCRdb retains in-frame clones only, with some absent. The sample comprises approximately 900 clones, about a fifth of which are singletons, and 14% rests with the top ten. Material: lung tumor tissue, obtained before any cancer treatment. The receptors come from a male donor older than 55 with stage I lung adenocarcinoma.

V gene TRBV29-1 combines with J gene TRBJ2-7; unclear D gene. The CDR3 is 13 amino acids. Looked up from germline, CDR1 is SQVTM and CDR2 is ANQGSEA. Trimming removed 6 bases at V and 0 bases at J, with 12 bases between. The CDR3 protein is CSVRPPSSYEQYF. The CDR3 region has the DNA TGCAGCGTCCGTCCCCCGAGCTCCTACGAGCAGTACTTC.

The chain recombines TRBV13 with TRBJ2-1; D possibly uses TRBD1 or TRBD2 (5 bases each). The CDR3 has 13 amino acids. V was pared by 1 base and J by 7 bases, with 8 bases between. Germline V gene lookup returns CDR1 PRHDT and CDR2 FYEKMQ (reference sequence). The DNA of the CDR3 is TGTGCCAGCAGCTTAGAGAGGGGAAATGAGCAGTTCTTC. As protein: CASSLERGNEQFF.

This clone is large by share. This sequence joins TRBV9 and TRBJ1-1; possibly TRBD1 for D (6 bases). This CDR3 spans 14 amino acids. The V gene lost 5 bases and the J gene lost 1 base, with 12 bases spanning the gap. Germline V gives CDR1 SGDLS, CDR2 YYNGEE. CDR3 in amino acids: CASSVRTENTEAFF. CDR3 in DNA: TGTGCCAGCAGTGTAAGGACAGAGAACACTGAAGCTTTCTTT.

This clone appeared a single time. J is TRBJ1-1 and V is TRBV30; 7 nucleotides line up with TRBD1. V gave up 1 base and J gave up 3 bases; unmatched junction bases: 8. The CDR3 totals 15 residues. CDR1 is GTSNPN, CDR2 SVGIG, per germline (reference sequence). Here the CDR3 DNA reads TGTGCCTGGAGTGCCCCTTGGGGGACAGACACTGAAGCTTTCTTT. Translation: CAWSAPWGTDTEAFF.

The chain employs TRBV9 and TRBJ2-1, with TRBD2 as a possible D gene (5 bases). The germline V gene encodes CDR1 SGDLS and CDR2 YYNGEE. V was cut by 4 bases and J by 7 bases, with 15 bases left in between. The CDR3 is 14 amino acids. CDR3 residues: CASSPQSTRNEQFF. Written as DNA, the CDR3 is TGTGCCAGCAGCCCCCAGAGTACTAGAAATGAGCAGTTCTTC.

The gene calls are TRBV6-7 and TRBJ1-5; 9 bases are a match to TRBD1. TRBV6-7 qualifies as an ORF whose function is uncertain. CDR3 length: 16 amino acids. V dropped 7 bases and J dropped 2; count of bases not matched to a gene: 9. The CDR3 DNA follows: TGTGCCAGCACCTCGGACAGGGGATCGGGCAATCAGCCCCAGCATTTT. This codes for CASTSDRGSGNQPQHF.

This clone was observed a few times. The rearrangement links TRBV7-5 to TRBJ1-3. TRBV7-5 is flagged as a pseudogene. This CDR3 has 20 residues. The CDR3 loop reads CASSLALGWSPAVPGNTIYF. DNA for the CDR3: TGTGCCAGCAGCTTAGCATTGGGCTGGTCCCCGGCGGTCCCTGGAAACACCATATATTTT.

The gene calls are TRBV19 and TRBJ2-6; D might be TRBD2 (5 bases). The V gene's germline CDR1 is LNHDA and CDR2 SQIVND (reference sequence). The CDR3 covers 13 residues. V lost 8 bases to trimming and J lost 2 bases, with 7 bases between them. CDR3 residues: CASSGTGANVLTF. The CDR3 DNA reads TGTGCCAGTTCGGGGACTGGGGCCAACGTCCTGACTTTC.

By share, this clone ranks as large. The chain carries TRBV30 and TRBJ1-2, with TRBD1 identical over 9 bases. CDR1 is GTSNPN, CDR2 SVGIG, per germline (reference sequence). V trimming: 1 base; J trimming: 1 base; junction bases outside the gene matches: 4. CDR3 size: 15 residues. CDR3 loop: CAWSGTGASNYGYTF. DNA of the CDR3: TGTGCCTGGAGTGGGACAGGGGCGAGTAACTATGGCTACACCTTC. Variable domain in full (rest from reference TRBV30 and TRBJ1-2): SQTIHQWPATLVQPVGSPLSLECTVEGTSNPNLYWYRQAAGRGLQLLFYSVGIGQISSEVPQNLSASRPQDRQFILSSKKLLLSDSGFYLCAWSGTGASNYGYTFGSGTRLTVV.

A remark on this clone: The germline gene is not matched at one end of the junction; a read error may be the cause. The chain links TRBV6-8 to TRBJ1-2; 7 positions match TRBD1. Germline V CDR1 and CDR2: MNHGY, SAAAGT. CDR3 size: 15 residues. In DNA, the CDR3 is TGTGCCAGCAGTGTTACCACAGGGGCTAACAATGGCTACACCTTC. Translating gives CASSVTTGANNGYTF.

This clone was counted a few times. The CDR3 DNA reads TGTGCCAGCAGCCCCGACAGGCTTGGCTACACCTTC. It codes for CASSPDRLGYTF. The genes are TRBV14 and TRBJ1-2, with D maybe TRBD1 (6 bases). V was shortened by 4 bases and J by 7 bases, with 10 bases between the two germline ends. CDR1 is SGHDN and CDR2 is FVKESK in the germline V gene. The CDR3 is 12 amino acids. Full variable domain (missing parts from reference TRBV14 and TRBJ1-2): EAGVTQFPSHSVIEKGQTVTLRCDPISGHDNLYWYRRVMGKEIKFLLHFVKESKQDESGMPNNRFLAERTGGTYSTLKVQPAELEDSGVYFCASSPDRLGYTFGSGTRLTVV.

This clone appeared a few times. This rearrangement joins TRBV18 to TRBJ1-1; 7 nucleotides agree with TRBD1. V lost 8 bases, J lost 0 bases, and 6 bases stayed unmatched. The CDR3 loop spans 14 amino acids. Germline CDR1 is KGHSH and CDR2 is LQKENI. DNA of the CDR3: TGTGCCAGCACCTTCGACAGGGTGAACACTGAAGCTTTCTTT. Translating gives CASTFDRVNTEAFF.